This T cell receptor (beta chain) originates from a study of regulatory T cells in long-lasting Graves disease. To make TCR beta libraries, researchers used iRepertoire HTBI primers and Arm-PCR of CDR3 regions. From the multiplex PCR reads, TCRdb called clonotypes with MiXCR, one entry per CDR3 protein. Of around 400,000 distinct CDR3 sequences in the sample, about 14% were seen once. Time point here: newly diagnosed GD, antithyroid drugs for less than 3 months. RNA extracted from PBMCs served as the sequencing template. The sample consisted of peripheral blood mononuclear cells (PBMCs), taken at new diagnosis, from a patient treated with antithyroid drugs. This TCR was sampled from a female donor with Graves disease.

CDR3 sequence: CSVTDPQLGTDTQYF. For the CDR3, the DNA is TGCAGCGTCACGGACCCTCAGCTTGGCACAGATACGCAGTATTTT. V gene TRBV29-1 combines with J gene TRBJ2-3; D remains ambiguous. Germline CDR1 and CDR2: SQVTM and ANQGSEA. Trimming pared 6 bases from V and 1 base from J, leaving 17 bases between. CDR3 size: 15 residues.